This T cell receptor (beta chain) was sequenced for a study of shared clonotypes between healthy human individuals. Findings and limits, study-wide: Approximately 5.3% was the fraction of naive CD4 clonotypes found shared across four donors. Against clonotypes common to all four donors, non-shared ones had lower generation probabilities.

Several immunoSEQ plates received, in even portions, the genomic DNA of each subset. Sequencing used immunoSEQ multiplex PCR; TCRdb keeps in-frame clones, though not all of them. The table lists approximately 530,000 clones, roughly 95% of them singletons. Donors, without exception, were Caucasian adults residing in Nashville, Tennessee. Of note for this clone: Antigen specificity is unknown.

V gave up 5 bases and J gave up 6 bases; unmatched junction bases: 11. CDR1 and CDR2 (germline): SNHLY, FYNNEI. The CDR3 totals 16 residues. The sequence derives from a woman aged 25 to 39 in good health. The sequenced material came from naive CD4+ T cells sorted from blood. The subset here: CD45RA+ positively selected. The V gene is TRBV2, the J gene TRBJ2-1, with 9 bases fitting TRBD2. The DNA for the CDR3 is TGTGCCAGCAGTACCTCCCAGGCGGGAGGGTCCAATGAGCAGTTCTTC. Translating gives CASSTSQAGGSNEQFF.